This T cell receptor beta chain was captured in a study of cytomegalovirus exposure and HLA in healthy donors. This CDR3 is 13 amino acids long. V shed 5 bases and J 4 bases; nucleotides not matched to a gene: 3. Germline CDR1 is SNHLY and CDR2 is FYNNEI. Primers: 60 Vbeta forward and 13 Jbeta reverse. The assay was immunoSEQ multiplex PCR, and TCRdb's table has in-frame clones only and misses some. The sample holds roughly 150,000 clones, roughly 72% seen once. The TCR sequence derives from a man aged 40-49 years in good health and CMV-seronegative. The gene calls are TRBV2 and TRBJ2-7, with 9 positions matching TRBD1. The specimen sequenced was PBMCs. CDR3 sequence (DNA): TGTGCCAGCAGTCGGGACAGGGAATACGAGCAGTACTTC. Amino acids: CASSRDREYEQYF.